This T cell receptor beta chain comes out of a study of blood T cell repertoires in COVID-19. About the study: Donors in the United States, Italy and Spain gave samples during acute or convalescent COVID-19. Sources were T cells, B-cell-depleted T cells, or PBMCs; the material itself was cDNA or gDNA.

Per the original methods: It was from reference gene primer amplification that nucleated cell counts were estimated. Data came from immunoSEQ multiplex PCR; TCRdb stores just in-frame clones and leaves some out. D and trimming come from the DNA, and the V and J calls and clone size come from that table. The sample includes a few hundred thousand clones, more than 70% seen only once; the top ten take roughly 3.1%. The CDR3 runs 15 residues. Trimming took 3 bases from V and 6 from J; bases not matched to a gene: 6. Germline V gene lookup returns CDR1 MNHEY and CDR2 SVGEGT. Sequencing used peripheral blood. The genes are TRBV6-2 or TRBV6-3 and TRBJ2-2, with 8 bases fitting TRBD2. This receptor was identified in a woman under 30 with acute or convalescent COVID-19. Written as DNA, the CDR3 is TGTGCCAGCAGTTATGTTCGACTAGCGTCCGGGGAGCTGTTTTTT. Translating it yields CASSYVRLASGELFF.